This entry is about one T cell receptor beta chain. Its antigen is not identified. The data derive from a study of shared clonotypes between healthy human individuals. Recent acute infections and vaccinations were absent in the healthy HIV-negative adult donors. This CDR3 comprises 15 residues. Unmatched junction bases numbered 1, after V lost 3 bases and J lost 6 bases. Germline V gene lookup returns CDR1 SGHRS and CDR2 YFSETQ. Only in-frame clones appear in the TCRdb table, and some are missing; sequencing was by immunoSEQ multiplex PCR. This sample has a few million clones, with over 85% found just once. General study findings and limits: A handful of donors held 5% to 5.5% of naive CD4 clonotypes in common. As a rule, naive subsets had a larger estimated richness than memory subsets. Among donors, sharing of clonotypes was expected to be affected by sequencing depth.

This sequence joins TRBV5-1 and TRBJ2-2, with 14 nucleotides matching TRBD2. This TCR derives from a man aged 18 to 30 in good health. Some clones in this sample may be carry-over from other donors' samples. The sequenced material came from naive CD4+ T cells from PBMCs. Subset denoted: CD45RA+ positively selected. The CDR3 spells CASSSGLAGAGELFF. CDR3 nucleotides: TGCGCCAGCAGCTCGGGACTAGCGGGAGCCGGGGAGCTGTTTTTT.